One sample yielded the 16 T cell receptor beta chains listed below, sequenced in a study of early T cells in non-severe SARS-CoV-2 infection. TCRdb passed the 5' RACE reads through MiXCR, listing each CDR3 protein once. This sample has 61,000 or so distinct CDR3 sequences, with 12% found just once. Material: whole blood, obtained at baseline. The receptor set was obtained from an adult who was a healthcare worker with PCR-confirmed SARS-CoV-2 infection or an uninfected control (not recorded which). The donor label of this sample is uncertain.

The rearrangement links TRBV3-1 to TRBJ1-3; D is ambiguous. Germline V gene lookup returns CDR1 LGHDT and CDR2 YNNKEL (reference sequence). V shed 8 bases and J shed 0 bases, with 8 bases lying between them. This CDR3 has 13 residues. Here the CDR3 reads CASGWPSGNTIYF. In DNA form, the CDR3 reads TGTGCCAGCGGATGGCCCTCTGGAAACACCATATATTTT.

This sequence joins TRBV24-1 and TRBJ2-5; 8 bases are a match to TRBD1. This CDR3 is 15 amino acids long. The J segment lost 5 bases and the V segment lost 4 bases, leaving 8 bases of the junction unmatched. Looked up from germline, CDR1 is KGHDR and CDR2 is SFDVKD. The CDR3 DNA reads as TGTGCCACCAGTGACCGACAGACAGGGGCGGAGACCCAGTACTTC. It specifies CATSDRQTGAETQYF.

The chain carries TRBV15 and TRBJ2-1; the D gene is possibly TRBD1 (6 bases). Germline-derived CDR1 and CDR2 are LNHNV and YYDKDF (reference sequence). V gave up 1 base and J gave up 8 bases, with 12 bases separating them. This CDR3 is 14 amino acids long. The CDR3 reads CATSRGGGIDEQFF. In DNA form, the CDR3 reads TGTGCCACCAGCAGAGGAGGGGGTATCGATGAGCAGTTCTTC.

This clonotype was seen many times. The chain employs TRBV6-5 and TRBJ2-1; D might be TRBD2 (5 bases). Germline V gene data show CDR1 as MNHEY and CDR2 as SVGAGI. This CDR3 has 16 residues. V lost 4 bases and J lost 2, with 15 bases in between. The chain's CDR3 is CASSSSTRGTYNEQFF. The CDR3 nucleotides are TGTGCCAGCAGTTCTTCAACTAGAGGGACCTACAATGAGCAGTTCTTC.

This clonotype turned up a few times. One end of the junction is discordant with germline, which a read error may explain. This chain links TRBV7-7 with TRBJ2-5; D possibly uses TRBD1 or TRBD2 (6 bases each). CDR1 SSHAT and CDR2 FNYEAQ come from the germline V gene (reference sequence). The CDR3 consists of 16 residues. In DNA, the CDR3 is TGTGCCAGCAGCTCGTACGTGGGGGGCCCACAAGAGACCCGGTACTTC. This translates into CASSSYVGGPQETRYF.

This clonotype was observed a few times. CDR3 in amino acids: CASIETLYRAGSAQYF. CDR3 sequence (DNA): TGTGCCAGCATCGAAACCCTTTACAGGGCCGGTAGTGCCCAGTACTTC. This rearrangement joins TRBV6-1 to TRBJ2-5, with D possibly being TRBD1 (6 bases). CDR3 size: 16 residues. Trimming removed 7 bases from V and 9 bases from J, with 27 bases in between. Germline CDR1 reads MNHNS; CDR2 reads SASEGT.

This clonotype appeared many times. CDR3 DNA sequence: TGCGCCAGCAGTGCCCAGGGCTACACTGAAGCTTTCTTT. Translating it yields CASSAQGYTEAFF. The chain joins TRBV10-1 to TRBJ1-1, with D possibly TRBD1 on 5 matching bases. The CDR3 loop spans 13 amino acids. Looked up from germline, CDR1 is WNHNN and CDR2 is SYGVQD (reference sequence). Between the trimmed V and J ends, which lost 4 bases and 3 bases, there was a span of 9 bases.

This clonotype was counted between two and nine times. The chain recombines TRBV19 with TRBJ2-3, with 10 positions matching TRBD2. This CDR3 has 15 amino acids. V lost 7 bases and J lost 0; bases outside the gene matches: 4. The germline V gene encodes CDR1 LNHDA and CDR2 SQIVND (reference sequence). Written as DNA, the CDR3 is TGTGCCAGTATGAAGCGGGGGGGAAGCACAGATACGCAGTATTTT. It encodes CASMKRGGSTDTQYF.

The genes are TRBV30 and TRBJ2-1; D is perhaps TRBD1 (5 bases). Germline V gene data show CDR1 as GTSNPN and CDR2 as SVGIG (reference sequence). The CDR3 loop spans 12 amino acids. Trimming stripped 2 bases from V and 6 bases from J, with 8 bases between. CDR3 DNA sequence: TGTGCCTGGAGTTCAGGGATCAATGAGCAGTTCTTC. This encodes CAWSSGINEQFF.

V is TRBV6-1 and J is TRBJ2-3; no reliable D call. The CDR3 length is 18 residues. Trimming shortened V by 1 base and J by 0 bases, and 17 bases separated the two germline ends. Germline V gene sequence: CDR1 MNHNS, CDR2 SASEGT. The CDR3 sequence is CASSEVIELRVSTDTQYF. In DNA, the CDR3 is TGTGCCAGCAGTGAAGTTATAGAACTACGCGTCAGCACAGATACGCAGTATTTT.

This clonotype was seen a few times. The gene calls are TRBV6-5 and TRBJ2-2; D unclear. CDR1 is MNHEY, CDR2 SVGAGI, per germline. V lost 8 bases, J lost 2 bases, and 18 bases lay in between. The CDR3 is 16 residues long. The CDR3 DNA is TGTGCCAGCCCTACCCGACATGCGGTTAACACCGGGGAGCTGTTTTTT. It codes for CASPTRHAVNTGELFF.

V is TRBV5-8 and J is TRBJ2-3, with D perhaps TRBD1 (6 bases). Germline V gene data show CDR1 as SGHTS and CDR2 as YDEGEE. Trimming left V 3 bases short and J 0 bases short, with 17 bases between. The length of the CDR3 is 17 residues. The CDR3 loop reads CASSSRRGDMSTDTQYF. The DNA of the CDR3 is TGTGCCAGCAGCTCACGCCGTGGGGACATGAGCACAGATACGCAGTATTTT. The entire variable domain, with the rest obtained from reference TRBV5-8 and TRBJ2-3, is as follows: EAGVTQSPTHLIKTRGQQATLRCSPISGHTSVYWYQQALGLGLQFLLWYDEGEERNRGNFPPRFSGRQFPNYSSELNVNALELEDSALYLCASSSRRGDMSTDTQYFGPGTRLTVL.

To note about this clonotype: The junction and the germline gene differ at one end; a read error may be behind it. The chain joins TRBV5-6 to TRBJ2-3; 11 nucleotides agree with TRBD2. This CDR3 has 17 amino acids. The germline V gene has CDR1 SGHDT and CDR2 YYEEEE. The CDR3 is CASSYSRLAGRADTQYF. CDR3 DNA: TGTGCCAGCAGCTACTCCAGACTAGCGGGGAGGGCAGATACACAGTATTTT.

The table lists this clonotype with many counts. The chain has TRBV7-9 and TRBJ2-2; 8 nucleotides line up with TRBD1. CDR1 SEHNR and CDR2 FQNEAQ come from the germline V gene (reference sequence). CDR3 length: 17 residues. V dropped 3 bases and J dropped 0; count of bases not matched to a gene: 6. DNA of the CDR3: TGTGCCAGCAGCTTTAACTCGACAGGGGCGAACACCGGGGAGCTGTTTTTT. Residues: CASSFNSTGANTGELFF.

This chain joins TRBV12-3 or TRBV12-4 and TRBJ1-2; 10 positions agree with TRBD1. Trimming removed 5 bases from V and 5 bases from J; junction bases left unmatched: 5. The CDR3 has 14 amino acids. The DNA for the CDR3 is TGTGCCAGCAGTCCCGGGACAGGGGTTTATGGCTACACCTTC. It codes for CASSPGTGVYGYTF.

This clonotype showed up just a few times. The chain has TRBV24-1 and TRBJ2-5; D perhaps matches TRBD1 (5 bases). This CDR3 contains 15 residues. Per germline, CDR1 KGHDR and CDR2 SFDVKD. V was clipped by 0 bases and J by 1 base, with 8 bases between them. The CDR3 DNA is TGTGCCACCAGTGATTTGCAGGGTTTCCAAGAGACCCAGTACTTC. It translates to CATSDLQGFQETQYF.